The 9 T cell receptor beta chains in this list originate from one sample, sequenced in a study of blood T cell repertoires in COVID-19. Generated by immunoSEQ multiplex PCR, the TCRdb table keeps only in-frame clones and is missing some. The sample carries around 88,000 clones, over 75% recorded once. The sample was peripheral blood. These receptor sequences come from a woman aged 80 or older with acute or convalescent COVID-19.

The V gene is TRBV7-2, the J gene TRBJ2-3; 12 bases map to TRBD2. Germline V gene lookup returns CDR1 SGHTA and CDR2 FQGNSA. V lost 3 bases to trimming and J lost 7 bases; unmatched junction nucleotides: 14. This CDR3 is built from 18 residues. CDR3 in amino acids: CASSLWTSGTSRANTQYF. DNA of the CDR3: TGTGCCAGCAGCTTGTGGACTAGCGGGACCTCAAGGGCGAATACGCAGTATTTT.

V and J are TRBV11-1 and TRBJ1-1; 7 bases are shared with TRBD1. Germline-derived CDR1 and CDR2 are SGHAT and FQDESV (reference sequence). The CDR3 is 11 residues long. Trimming at V came to 6 bases and at J to 10 bases, leaving 5 bases not matched to a gene. The CDR3 DNA sequence: TGTGCCAGCAGACTTTCAGGGGGAGCTTTCTTT. This gives the protein CASRLSGGAFF.

This clone was observed once. The CDR3 DNA reads as TGCGCCAGCAGCTTGCCGACAGGGAAGGAACAGTACTTC. This translates into CASSLPTGKEQYF. The chain recombines TRBV5-1 with TRBJ2-7, with 7 nucleotides matching TRBD1. There are 13 residues in the CDR3. The germline V gene has CDR1 SGHRS and CDR2 YFSETQ. With 1 base clipped from V and 10 bases from J, the junction kept 8 bases outside the gene matches.

This chain connects TRBV7-2 to TRBJ2-5, with a possible D match to TRBD2 (6 bases). V lost 1 base and J 5 bases, leaving 11 bases between the germline ends. Germline CDR1 and CDR2: SGHTA and FQGNSA. This CDR3 comprises 14 residues. The chain's CDR3 is CASSLGLAGETQYF. The CDR3 DNA reads as TGTGCCAGCAGCTTAGGCTTGGCGGGGGAGACCCAGTACTTC.

V usage is TRBV5-1 and J usage is TRBJ1-4; D uncertain. V was trimmed by 4 bases and J by 7 bases, leaving 11 bases between them. The CDR3 is made up of 13 amino acids. Germline V CDR1 and CDR2: SGHRS, YFSETQ. CDR3 DNA: TGCGCCAGCAGCACCGGTAGTACTGAAAAACTGTTTTTT. It encodes CASSTGSTEKLFF. The complete variable domain, with remaining parts taken from reference TRBV5-1 and TRBJ1-4, reads KAGVTQTPRYLIKTRGQQVTLSCSPISGHRSVSWYQQTPGQGLQFLFEYFSETQRNKGNFPGRFSGRQFSNSRSEMNVSTLELGDSALYLCASSTGSTEKLFFGSGTQLSVL.

This clone was observed once. This chain uses TRBV15 with TRBJ2-1; D gene uncertain. V dropped 1 base and J dropped 2 bases, with 6 bases sitting between them. There are 14 residues in the CDR3. The germline gives CDR1 LNHNV, CDR2 YYDKDF (reference sequence). CDR3 residues: CATSRVSAYNEQFF. The CDR3 DNA reads TGTGCCACCAGCAGAGTATCTGCCTACAATGAGCAGTTCTTC. Looking up the rest from reference TRBV15 and TRBJ2-1 gives the full variable domain: DAMVIQNPRYQVTQFGKPVTLSCSQTLNHNVMYWYQQKSSQAPKLLFHYYDKDFNNEADTPDNFQSRRPNTSFCFLDIRSPGLGDTAMYLCATSRVSAYNEQFFGPGTRLTVL.

V usage is TRBV4-3 and J usage is TRBJ2-7; 10 nucleotides line up with TRBD2. This CDR3 contains 15 residues. With 4 bases clipped from V and 3 bases from J, the junction kept 6 bases outside the gene matches. The germline gives CDR1 LGHNA, CDR2 YSLEER. Here the CDR3 reads CASSLGLASLYEQYF. The CDR3 DNA is TGCGCCAGCAGCCTGGGACTAGCGAGCCTCTACGAGCAGTACTTC.

This clone was counted once. This sequence joins TRBV28 and TRBJ1-5; a weak D match, TRBD1 (5 bases). Trimming took 6 bases from V and 4 from J, leaving 16 bases between them. CDR3 length: 15 amino acids. CDR1 is MDHEN and CDR2 is SYDVKM in the germline V gene. The DNA of the CDR3 is TGTGCCAGCAGCCCCGGGGGGGTTCTAAATCAGCCCCAGCATTTT. This codes for CASSPGGVLNQPQHF.

V is TRBV11-1 and J is TRBJ2-7, with TRBD1 as a possible D gene (6 bases). Germline V gives CDR1 SGHAT, CDR2 FQDESV (reference sequence). This CDR3 has 14 residues. The V gene lost 4 bases and the J gene lost 3 bases, with 13 bases spanning the gap. Here the CDR3 reads CASSSQTGGYEQYF. In DNA, the CDR3 is TGTGCCAGCAGCTCCCAGACAGGAGGCTACGAGCAGTACTTC.